This TCR beta chain was sequenced during a study of blood T cells in healthy people across ages. This CDR3 has 14 residues. V was trimmed by 6 bases and J by 4 bases, leaving 15 bases between them. Germline CDR1 is ENHRY and CDR2 is SYGVKD. Together with a sample-barcoded 5' primer, a J-beta primer mix was included in a second PCR lasting 7 to 11 cycles. TCRdb re-derived calls from the 5' RACE reads in MiXCR, one entry per CDR3 protein. In the table there are 600,000 to 900,000 distinct CDR3 sequences, roughly 25% of which are singletons. This sample also appeared in a second study, on T cells of mothers and their children.

The chain combines TRBV10-3 with TRBJ1-1, with D perhaps TRBD1 (5 bases). This TCR was recovered from a boy younger than 18 in good health. The sequencing input was blood. CDR3 protein: CAIRGVITGTEAFF. The CDR3 nucleotides read TGTGCCATCAGGGGGGTCATTACAGGCACTGAAGCTTTCTTT.